This TCR beta chain was identified during a study of cytomegalovirus exposure and HLA in healthy donors. Trimming left V 0 bases short and J 6 bases short, with 9 bases between. The CDR3 loop spans 15 amino acids. Germline V gene sequence: CDR1 SGHTA, CDR2 FQGNSA. The PCR employed 60 Vbeta primers together with 13 Jbeta primers. TCRdb's table, derived via immunoSEQ multiplex PCR, lists solely in-frame clones and lacks some. The table lists 130,000 or so clones, 80% of them singletons, with approximately 5% in the top ten. The specimen was PBMCs. This receptor was obtained from a man younger than 45 in good health and CMV-seronegative. The chain recombines TRBV7-2 with TRBJ1-6; D perhaps matches TRBD1 (5 bases). CDR3 in DNA: TGTGCCAGCAGCTTAGCAGGGGATTCTAATTCACCCCTCCACTTT. Translated, it gives CASSLAGDSNSPLHF.